This passage covers 2 T cell receptor beta chains from one sample sequenced in a study of technical replicates of blood from several donors. Sequencing used immunoSEQ multiplex PCR; TCRdb keeps in-frame clones, though not all of them. The table shows some 64,000 clones, with around 87% occurring only once. The specimen sequenced was PBMCs. The receptor set was obtained from a human donor in good health. Some clones in this sample may be carry-over from other donors' samples.

The chain carries TRBV9 and TRBJ2-5; 7 bases agree with TRBD2. V shed 4 bases and J 4 bases; nucleotides not matched to a gene: 16. The CDR3 is 17 residues long. Germline V lookup: CDR1 SGDLS, CDR2 YYNGEE. CDR3 nucleotide sequence: TGTGCCAGCAGCCCGTCGCGTTCGCCTAGCGGAGGAGAGACCCAGTACTTC. It is translated as CASSPSRSPSGGETQYF.

The chain has TRBV11-2 and TRBJ2-7; 10 positions agree with TRBD2. CDR1 SGHAT and CDR2 FQNNGV come from the germline V gene. V was clipped by 4 bases and J by 2 bases; unmatched bases: 5. The CDR3 length is 15 residues. The CDR3 coding sequence is TGTGCCAGCAGCTCCGGGACTAGCGTTCCCTACGAGCAGTACTTC. Translated: CASSSGTSVPYEQYF.